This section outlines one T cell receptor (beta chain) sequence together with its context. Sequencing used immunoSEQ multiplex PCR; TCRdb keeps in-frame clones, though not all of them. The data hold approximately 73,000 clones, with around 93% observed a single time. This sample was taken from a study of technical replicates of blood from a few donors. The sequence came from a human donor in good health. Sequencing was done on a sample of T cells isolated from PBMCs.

CDR3: CASSLRTAGNTEAFF. The CDR3 DNA sequence: TGTGCCAGCAGCTTGAGGACAGCCGGCAACACTGAAGCTTTCTTT. The V call is TRBV11-2, the J call TRBJ1-1, with D possibly TRBD1 on 6 matching bases. The CDR3 has 15 residues. Germline values: CDR1 SGHAT, CDR2 FQNNGV. Trimming stripped 3 bases from V and 2 bases from J, with 13 bases between. Together with reference TRBV11-2 and TRBJ1-1, the CDR3 gives the full variable domain: EAGVAQSPRYKIIEKRQSVAFWCNPISGHATLYWYQQILGQGPKLLIQFQNNGVVDDSQLPKDRFSAERLKGVDSTLKIQPAKLEDSAVYLCASSLRTAGNTEAFFGQGTRLTVV.